Sequencing of this T cell receptor (beta chain) was carried out in a study of blood T cells in healthy people across ages (dated by TCRdb to the mid-2010s). Regarding the research as a whole: Template switching captured roughly one uniquely barcoded TCR beta cDNA molecule per two T cells in model experiments. To avoid experimental bias, donors of different ages were distributed randomly across sequencing lanes. The study analyzed two additional independent replicas of 1 million unique cDNA reads from the same blood draw for two donors, one aged 18 to 30 and one aged 80 or older. To track age-related changes in TCR beta repertoire diversity, the study relied on deep sequencing normalized with unique cDNA molecular identifiers. Donors were grouped into four age groups: young (average approximately 16 years), middle-aged (39), aged (around 60) and long-lived (82).

Libraries were prepared through 5' RACE. TCRdb shows the sequencer as Illumina HiSeq 2500. A second 7 to 11 cycle PCR used a sample-barcoded 5' primer and a J-beta primer mix. Each TCR beta cDNA molecule received a unique molecular identifier from a template-switch 5' adaptor carrying 12 random nucleotides. Each sample yielded at least 2.5 million CDR3-containing paired-end reads. First-strand cDNA was synthesized from all RNA with the Mint cDNA synthesis kit, primed by a TRBC-specific oligonucleotide. All cDNA was treated with uracil-DNA glycosylase and then went through a first 18-cycle PCR with the universal primers M1SS and BC2_uni_R. The study's own analysis went as follows. For normalization, 1 million high-quality reads were randomly selected from each sample, with every read carrying a distinct molecular identifier. Reads with shared molecular identifiers were discarded instead of being binned into consensus sequences. CDR3 identification, clonotype clustering and error correction used MiTCR with a Q25 quality threshold and the strictest error-elimination algorithm. Lower-bound total TCR beta diversity was estimated with a nonparametric unseen species model using Euler transformation. The public reads were run again by TCRdb, first through fastp at Q25 and then through MiXCR, and only productive beta chains were kept. CDR3 protein sequences are deduplicated, and each keeps its most common genes and DNA. For this entry, the V and J calls and clone size follow TCRdb and not the study's own pipeline. Present in this sample are 630,000 or so distinct CDR3 sequences, 32% of which were seen just once. In total, the top ten clones hold just over 15% of the sample.

The 39 donors, aged 6 to 90 years, were systemically healthy Caucasian individuals from Russia. Each donor gave 9 to 10 milliliters of peripheral blood, collected into EDTA-treated Vacutainer tubes. PBMCs were isolated by Ficoll-Paque density-gradient centrifugation, with at least 7 million obtained per sample. Total RNA, at least 5 micrograms per sample, was extracted from PBMCs with Trizol reagent. For every donor, an aliquot of PBMCs went through flow cytometry to measure the percentages of naive CD45RAhigh/CD27high T cells. General conclusions and limits of the study: Donor CMV infection status was unknown, potentially confounding age-related changes in expanded clonotypes. A strong correlation was found between observed TCR beta diversity and the percentage of naive T cells measured by flow cytometry. Since profiling was done on bulk unsorted PBMCs, naive and antigen-experienced compartments could not be conclusively compared. Estimates of total diversity based on one million sequenced T cells were considered lower bounds and underestimates. Compared with the aged group, more naive CD4+ T cells, fewer expanded clones and increased TCR diversity were shown by the long-lived group, suggesting age selection. Observed TCR beta diversity per million T cells fell roughly linearly with age, and a significant reduction was already apparent by age about 43.

As for this clonotype: Its target antigen remains unknown. It has no much larger one-base neighbor in the sample; base qualities were not kept.

The germline V gene supplies CDR1 SNHLY and CDR2 FYNNEI. Measured from the cysteine to the phenylalanine, the CDR3 is 15 residues long. Solely the CDR3 DNA is kept, with 45 bases framed from the first base. Deletion took 6 bases off V and 0 bases off J, with a span of 12 bases between the germline ends. Sequences were obtained from blood. The chain employs TRBV2 and TRBJ1-5; matching of 5 bases hints at TRBD1 as the D gene. The TCR was taken from a woman of 80 years or more in good health. Donor details come from another sample of the same person, matched by shared clones. The CDR3 is CASRAGGYSNQPQHF. The DNA sequence reads TGTGCCAGCAGGGCCGGGGGTTATAGCAATCAGCCCCAGCATTTT.